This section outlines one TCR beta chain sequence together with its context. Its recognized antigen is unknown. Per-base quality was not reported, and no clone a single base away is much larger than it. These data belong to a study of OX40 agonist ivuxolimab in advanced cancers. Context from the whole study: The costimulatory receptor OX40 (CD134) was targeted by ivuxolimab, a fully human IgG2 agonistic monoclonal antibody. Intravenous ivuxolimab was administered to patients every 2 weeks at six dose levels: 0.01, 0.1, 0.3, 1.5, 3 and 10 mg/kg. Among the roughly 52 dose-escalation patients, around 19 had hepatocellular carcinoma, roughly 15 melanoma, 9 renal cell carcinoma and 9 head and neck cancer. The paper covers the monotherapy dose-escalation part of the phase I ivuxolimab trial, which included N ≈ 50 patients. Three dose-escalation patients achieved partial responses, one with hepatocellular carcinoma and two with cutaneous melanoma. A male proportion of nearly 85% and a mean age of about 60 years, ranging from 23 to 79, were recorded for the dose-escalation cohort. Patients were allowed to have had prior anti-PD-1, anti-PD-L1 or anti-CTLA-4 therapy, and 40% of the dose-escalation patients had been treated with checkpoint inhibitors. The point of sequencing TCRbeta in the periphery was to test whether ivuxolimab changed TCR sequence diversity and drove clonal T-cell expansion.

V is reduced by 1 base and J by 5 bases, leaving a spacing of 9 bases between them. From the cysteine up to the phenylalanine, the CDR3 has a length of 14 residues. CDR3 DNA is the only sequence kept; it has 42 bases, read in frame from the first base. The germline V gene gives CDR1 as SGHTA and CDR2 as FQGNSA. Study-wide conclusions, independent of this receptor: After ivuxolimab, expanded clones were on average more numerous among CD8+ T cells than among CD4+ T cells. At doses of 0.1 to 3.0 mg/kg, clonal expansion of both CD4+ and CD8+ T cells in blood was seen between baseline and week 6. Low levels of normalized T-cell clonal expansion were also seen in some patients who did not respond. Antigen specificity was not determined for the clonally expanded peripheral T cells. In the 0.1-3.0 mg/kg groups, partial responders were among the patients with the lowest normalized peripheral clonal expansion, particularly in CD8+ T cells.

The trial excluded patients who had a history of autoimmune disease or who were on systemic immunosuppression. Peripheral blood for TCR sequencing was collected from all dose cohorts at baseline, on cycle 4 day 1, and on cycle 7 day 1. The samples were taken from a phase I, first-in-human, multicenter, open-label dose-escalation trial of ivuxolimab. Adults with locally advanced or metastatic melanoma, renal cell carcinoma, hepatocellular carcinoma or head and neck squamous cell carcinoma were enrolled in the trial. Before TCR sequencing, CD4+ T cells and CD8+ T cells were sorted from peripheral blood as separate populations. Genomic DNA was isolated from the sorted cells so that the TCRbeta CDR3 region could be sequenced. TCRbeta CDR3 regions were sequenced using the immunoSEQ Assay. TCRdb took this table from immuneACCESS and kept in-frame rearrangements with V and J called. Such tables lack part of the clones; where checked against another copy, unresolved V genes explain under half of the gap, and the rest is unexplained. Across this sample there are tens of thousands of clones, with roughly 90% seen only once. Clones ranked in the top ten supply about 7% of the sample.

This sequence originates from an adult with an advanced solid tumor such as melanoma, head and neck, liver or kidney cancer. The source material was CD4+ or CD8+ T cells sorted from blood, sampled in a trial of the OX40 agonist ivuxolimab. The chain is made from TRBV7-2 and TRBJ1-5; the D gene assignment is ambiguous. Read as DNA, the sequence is TGTGCCAGCAGCTTAGGCCTTGGGGATCAGCCCCAGCATTTT. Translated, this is CASSLGLGDQPQHF.